This T cell receptor beta chain is drawn from a study of blood T cell repertoires in COVID-19. Study context: PBMCs, B-cell-depleted T cells, or T cells provided the cDNA or gDNA that made up the material.

The CDR3 runs 14 residues. J lost 0 bases, V lost 8 bases, and 4 bases had no gene match. CDR1 ENHRY and CDR2 SYGVKD come from the germline V gene. The authors' processing: Reference gene primer amplification in the assay estimated nucleated cell counts. Sequencing used immunoSEQ multiplex PCR; TCRdb keeps in-frame clones, though not all of them. The D gene and trimming were derived from the DNA, and the V and J assignments and clone size from that table. This table holds about 120,000 clones, around 85% found once. This clone was detected a few times. Material: peripheral blood. This TCR derives from a human donor in a cohort sampled during active COVID-19. The chain combines TRBV10-3 with TRBJ1-2; the match to TRBD1 covers 9 bases. The CDR3 loop reads CAIGRDRANYGYTF. The CDR3 nucleotides are TGTGCCATCGGGCGGGACAGGGCTAACTATGGCTACACCTTC.